This record looks at one T cell receptor beta chain sequence and its context. The data stem from a study of CD8 T cells in ankylosing spondylitis. CDR3 length equals 16 residues. CDR1 is DFQATT and CDR2 is SNEGSKA in the germline V gene (reference sequence). V lost 4 bases, J lost 4 bases, and 11 bases stayed unmatched. TCRdb passed the 5' RACE reads through MiXCR, listing each CDR3 protein once. Of roughly 240,000 distinct CDR3 sequences in the sample, more than 25% were seen once. The sequence came from a male donor with ankylosing spondylitis or in good health (not recorded which). Source material: blood, either unsorted or a sorted T cell fraction (not recorded which). This chain uses TRBV20-1 with TRBJ2-7; 12 bases are a match to TRBD1. For the CDR3, the DNA is TGCAGTGCTATAGGGACAGGGGGCGCGTTTGGATACGAGCAGTACTTC. It specifies CSAIGTGGAFGYEQYF.